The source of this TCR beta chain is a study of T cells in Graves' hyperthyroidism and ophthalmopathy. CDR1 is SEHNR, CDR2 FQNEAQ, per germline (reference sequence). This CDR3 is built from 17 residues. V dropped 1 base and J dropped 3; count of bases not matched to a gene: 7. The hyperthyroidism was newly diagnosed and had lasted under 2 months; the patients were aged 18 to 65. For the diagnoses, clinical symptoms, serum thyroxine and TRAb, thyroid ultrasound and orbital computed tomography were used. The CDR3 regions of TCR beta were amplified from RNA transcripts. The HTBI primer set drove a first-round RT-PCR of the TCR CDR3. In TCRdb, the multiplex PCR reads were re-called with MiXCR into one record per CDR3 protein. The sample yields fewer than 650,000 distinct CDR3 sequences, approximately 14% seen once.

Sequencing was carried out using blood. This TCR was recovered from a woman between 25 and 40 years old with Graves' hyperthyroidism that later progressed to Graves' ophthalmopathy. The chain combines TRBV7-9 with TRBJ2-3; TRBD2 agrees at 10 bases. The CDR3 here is CASSLGASGRQTDTQYF. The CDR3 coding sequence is TGTGCCAGCAGCTTAGGGGCTAGCGGGAGACAGACAGATACGCAGTATTTT.